What follows are 15 T cell receptor beta chains derived from one specimen sequenced in a study of tumor and adjacent non-tumor tissue in lung cancer. Three rounds of nested PCR, following a modified ARM-PCR protocol, produced the TCRbeta library. In TCRdb, the multiplex PCR reads were re-called with MiXCR into one record per CDR3 protein. The sample has just over 200,000 distinct CDR3 sequences; less than 80% are singletons. RNA was extracted from bulk tissue without any cell sorting. The sequencing sample was made of lung tumor tissue. These receptors all come from a man aged 60-69 years with non-small cell lung cancer.

CDR3 residues: CASSLGQGTNEQFF. DNA for the CDR3: TGCGCCAGCAGCTTGGGACAGGGGACGAATGAGCAGTTCTTC. The chain carries TRBV5-1 and TRBJ2-1; 8 bases match TRBD1. This CDR3 contains 14 residues. V was pared by 0 bases and J by 7 bases, with 3 bases of the junction left unmatched. Germline V CDR1 and CDR2: SGHRS, YFSETQ.

The genes are TRBV20-1 and TRBJ2-1, with 8 bases that match TRBD2. CDR1 is DFQATT and CDR2 is SNEGSKA in the germline V gene (reference sequence). Trimming removed 2 bases from V and 5 bases from J; junction bases left unmatched: 11. The CDR3 contains 16 residues. This chain's CDR3 is CSARPTGTRRDNEQFF. The CDR3 DNA reads TGCAGTGCTAGACCTACCGGGACTAGAAGGGACAATGAGCAGTTCTTC.

With respect to this clonotype: The conserved final phenylalanine or tryptophan is absent from the CDR3, which likely points to a read error. The V call is TRBV4-1, the J call TRBJ2-1, with D perhaps given as TRBD1 or TRBD2 (6 bases each). The CDR3 is made up of 19 amino acids. The germline gives CDR1 MGHRA, CDR2 YSYEKL. Trimming took off 0 bases at V and 11 bases at J, with 29 bases between the two ends. CDR3 amino acids: CASSQDLDRTNREGMKQFS. Here the CDR3 DNA reads TGCGCCAGCAGCCAAGATTTGGATAGGACTAACAGGGAAGGGATGAAGCAGTTCTCC.

In the case of this clonotype: Since a much larger clone is just one base distant, this may be a read error. The rearrangement uses TRBV6-5 and TRBJ1-5; D unclear. With 6 bases removed from V and 3 bases from J, the gap between germline ends came to 15 bases. Looked up from germline, CDR1 is MNHEY and CDR2 is SVGAGI. The CDR3 extends over 15 amino acids. The CDR3 region is CASSQTGGPNQPQHF. In DNA, the CDR3 is TGTGCCAGCAGCCAGACGGGCGGTCCCAATCAGCCCCAGCATTTT.

Remarks on this clonotype: One end of the junction does not line up with germline, which may come from a read error. The chain is built from TRBV11-2 and TRBJ2-7; D is uncertain. The CDR3 is 13 amino acids. CDR1 is SGHAT and CDR2 is FQNNGV in the germline V gene. The CDR3 reads CTGSLDTLYVQYF. CDR3 in DNA: TGTACCGGCAGCTTAGACACGCTCTACGTGCAGTACTTC.

Points on this clonotype: A clone one base away is much larger, so this may be a read error. The chain links TRBV4-1 to TRBJ2-1, with 14 bases matching TRBD2. Per germline, CDR1 MGHRA and CDR2 YSYEKL. This CDR3 region has 15 residues. The CDR3 sequence: CASSQGLAGENEQLF. The CDR3 DNA sequence: TGCGCCAGCAGCCAGGGACTAGCGGGAGAAAATGAGCAGCTCTTC.

This clonotype was seen once. V is TRBV11-1 and J is TRBJ2-7, with D uncertain. This CDR3 spans 12 amino acids. V was clipped by 9 bases and J by 3 bases, with 12 bases between them. Germline CDR1 SGHAT, CDR2 FQDESV (reference sequence). DNA of the CDR3: TGTGCCAGGACCTTAAATAGCTACGAGCAGTACTTC. Amino acid sequence: CARTLNSYEQYF.

The chain joins TRBV11-2 to TRBJ2-1, with D hard to call. Between the trimmed V and J ends, which lost 2 bases and 4 bases, there was a span of 9 bases. CDR3 size: 14 residues. From germline, CDR1 is SGHAT and CDR2 FQNNGV. The DNA of the CDR3 is TGTGCCAGCAGCTTATTCCGGGCGTACAATGAGCAGTTCTTC. Translating it yields CASSLFRAYNEQFF.

This sequence joins TRBV20-1 and TRBJ2-3, with a weak D call TRBD1 (5 bases). V was trimmed by 6 bases and J by 8 bases, leaving 18 bases between them. Germline-derived CDR1 and CDR2 are DFQATT and SNEGSKA (reference sequence). This CDR3 region has 13 residues. The CDR3 sequence: CSALDTSTCTQYF. DNA of the CDR3: TGCAGTGCCCTGGACACAAGCACATGTACGCAGTATTTT.

The chain uses TRBV6-6 and TRBJ2-1; 15 nucleotides line up with TRBD2. The CDR3 is 16 amino acids. Germline V gives CDR1 MNHNY, CDR2 SVGAGI (reference sequence). Trimming took 5 bases from V and 10 from J; bases not matched to a gene: 9. CDR3 coding DNA: TGTGCCAGCAGTAGGGGGACTAGCGGGGGGCAAACCGAGCAGTTCTTC. As protein: CASSRGTSGGQTEQFF.

About this clonotype itself: This clone may be a read error of a much larger clone one base away. The V call is TRBV20-1, the J call TRBJ2-1; D gene unclear. Germline values: CDR1 DFQATT, CDR2 SNEGSKA (reference sequence). The CDR3 runs to 17 residues. The V gene lost 3 bases and the J gene lost 0 bases, with 18 bases spanning the gap. CDR3 sequence (DNA): TGCAGTGCTAGTAAGATCAAGAAAGCTAGCTCCTACAATGAGCAGTTCTTC. Translation gives CSASKIKKASSYNEQFF.

This chain uses TRBV11-2 with TRBJ2-1; 10 bases match TRBD2. From germline, CDR1 is SGHAT and CDR2 FQNNGV. This CDR3 is built from 15 residues. CDR3 DNA: TGTGTCAGGAGCCTCTCTAGCGGGGGCTCCAATGAGCAGTTCTTC. Its translation: CVRSLSSGGSNEQFF.

There are many counts of this clonotype. The chain is built from TRBV20-1 and TRBJ1-6, with D tentatively TRBD1 (6 bases). Germline lookup yields CDR1 DFQATT and CDR2 SNEGSKA (reference sequence). V was clipped by 2 bases and J by 7 bases, with 9 bases between them. The CDR3 covers 13 residues. In DNA form, the CDR3 reads TGCAGTGCTAGATTCAGGGGCAATTCACCCCTCCACTTT. Translated: CSARFRGNSPLHF.

Points on this clonotype: The conserved phenylalanine or tryptophan normally closing the CDR3 is absent here, so this likely arose from a read error. The limits of the CDR3 on the DNA are not certain, so only TCRdb's listed CDR3 is given. The gene calls are TRBV4-1 and TRBJ2-1; the table's D call, TRBD2, has no DNA check behind it. Including both end residues, the CDR3 is 18 amino acids long. CDR1 is MGHRA, CDR2 YSYEKL, per germline. CDR3 amino acids: CASSQDKGLAGILDEQFL.

This chain links TRBV20-1 with TRBJ2-7, with 13 bases identical to TRBD2. This CDR3 is 13 amino acids long. Germline assignment: CDR1 DFQATT and CDR2 SNEGSKA (reference sequence). V was pared by 5 bases and J by 3 bases, with 1 base of the junction left unmatched. The CDR3 nucleotides are TGCAGTGCTGGGACTAGCGGGAACTACGAGCAGTACTTC. It codes for CSAGTSGNYEQYF.